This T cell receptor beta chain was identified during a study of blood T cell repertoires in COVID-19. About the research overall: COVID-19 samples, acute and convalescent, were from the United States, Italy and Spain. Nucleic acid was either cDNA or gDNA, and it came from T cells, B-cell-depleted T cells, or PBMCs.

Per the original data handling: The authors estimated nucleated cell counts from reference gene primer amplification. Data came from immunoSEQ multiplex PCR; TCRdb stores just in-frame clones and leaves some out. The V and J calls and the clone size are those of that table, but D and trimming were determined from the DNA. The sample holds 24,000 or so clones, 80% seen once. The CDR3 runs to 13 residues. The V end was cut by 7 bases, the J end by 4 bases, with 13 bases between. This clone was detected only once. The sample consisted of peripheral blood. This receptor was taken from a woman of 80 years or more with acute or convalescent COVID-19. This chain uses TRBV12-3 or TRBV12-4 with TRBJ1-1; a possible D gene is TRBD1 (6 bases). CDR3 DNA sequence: TGTGCCAGCACCTGGACAGAACTCACTGAAGCTTTCTTT. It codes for CASTWTELTEAFF.